This TCR beta chain is from a study of control samples from healthy donors and cancer patients. The table came from immunoSEQ multiplex PCR; TCRdb's copy has only in-frame clones and leaves some out. This table holds some 150,000 clones, around 94% found once. V lost 6 bases and J 5 bases, leaving 13 bases between the germline ends. In germline, CDR1 is SEHNR, CDR2 FQNEAQ (reference sequence). This CDR3 is built from 13 residues. The chain has TRBV7-9 and TRBJ1-2; D ambiguous. Sample: PBMCs. The source of this sequence is a man aged 55 to 69 with colorectal cancer. CDR3 residues: CASSSDKHYGYTF. The CDR3 DNA reads TGTGCCAGCAGTTCTGACAAACATTATGGCTACACCTTC.